The rows below give T cell receptor beta chains drawn from one sample of a study of human T cells and chemical hapten exposure. TCRdb processed the RACE reads anew with MiXCR; each CDR3 protein has one entry. Counted here are 85,000 to 95,000 distinct CDR3 sequences, about 8.8% occurring once; the ten biggest clones make up around 3%. Sequencing was carried out using whole blood. The receptor set was obtained from a female donor in good health. Some clones in this sample may be carry-over from other donors' samples. The CDR3 runs from the conserved cysteine through the conserved F or W. The D gene is left open where the match is weak. Only part of the rows carry a size: once, few, many, or a class if the clone is expanded.

d_call	clone_size	v_call	j_call	cdr3_nt	cdr3_aa
TRBD1	few	TRBV2	TRBJ1-4	TGTGCCAGCACCCGGACAGGGGTGACTAATGAAAAACTGTTTTTT	CASTRTGVTNEKLFF
-	-	TRBV6-5	TRBJ2-5	TGTGCCAGCAGTCTAGACCGGGAGACCCAGTACTTC	CASSLDRETQYF
-	few	TRBV29-1	TRBJ1-2	TGCAGCGTTGAACCGGCGGGACGGCTGGGCGGCTACACCTTC	CSVEPAGRLGGYTF
TRBD2	few	TRBV24-1	TRBJ2-1	TGTGCCACCAGTGATAGGACTAGCGGGAGTATGGATGAGCAGTTCTTC	CATSDRTSGSMDEQFF
-	many	TRBV7-2	TRBJ2-5	TGTGCCAGCAGCTACGGTCCGGACCTTAATTTGGGGGAGACCCAGTACTTC	CASSYGPDLNLGETQYF
TRBD1	-	TRBV2	TRBJ1-1	TGTGCCAGCAGATACAGGGGAGGGAACACTGAAGCTTTCTTT	CASRYRGGNTEAFF
TRBD2	few	TRBV7-2	TRBJ2-3	TGTGCCAGCAGCCGTTCTAGCGGGAGGGCCGCGGCAGATACGCAGTATTTT	CASSRSSGRAAADTQYF
-	many	TRBV20-1	TRBJ2-7	TGCAGTGCTATGGGGGAAGCCTACGAGCAGTACTTC	CSAMGEAYEQYF
TRBD1	many	TRBV24-1	TRBJ2-1	TGTGCCACCAGTGAACAGGGGGTGTACAATGAGCAGTTCTTC	CATSEQGVYNEQFF
TRBD2	-	TRBV20-1	TRBJ2-7	TGCAGTGCTAGCGGGAGGCAGATGGCCGAGCAGTACTTC	CSASGRQMAEQYF
-	few	TRBV7-9	TRBJ2-3	TGTGCCAGCAGCTTCAGCCGGGGAGGCACAGATACGCAGTATTTT	CASSFSRGGTDTQYF
TRBD2	few	TRBV20-1	TRBJ2-3	TGCAGTGCTCCTCAAGCGGGAGACCCAGATACGCAGTATTTT	CSAPQAGDPDTQYF
TRBD2	-	TRBV20-1	TRBJ2-2	TGCAGTGCTTACCCGGCGGGACTAGCAACCGGGGAGCTGTTTTTT	CSAYPAGLATGELFF
-	-	TRBV4-1	TRBJ2-1	TGCGCCAGCAGCCAAGACTTGAATGAGCAGTTCTTC	CASSQDLNEQFF
TRBD2	-	TRBV6-5	TRBJ2-3	TGTGCCAGCAGTACAGGACTAGAAATAGATACGCAGTATTTT	CASSTGLEIDTQYF
TRBD1	few	TRBV6-5	TRBJ1-2	TGTGCCAGCAGTGGGCCACTATCCAGGGGGCGTAACTATGGCTACACCTTC	CASSGPLSRGRNYGYTF
-	few	TRBV25-1	TRBJ1-5	TGTGCCAGCAGTGCGGCAGGTAGCAATCAGCCCCAGCATTTT	CASSAAGSNQPQHF
-	-	TRBV28	TRBJ2-1	TGTGCCAGCAGTAGGACCTACAATGAGCAGTTCTTC	CASSRTYNEQFF
TRBD2	many	TRBV20-1	TRBJ2-7	TGCAGTGCTGATCTAGCGGGAGGGCGCTACGAGCAGTACTTC	CSADLAGGRYEQYF
TRBD2	many	TRBV28	TRBJ2-5	TGTGCCAGTAATAGCGGGAGTGTAGAGACCCAGTACTTC	CASNSGSVETQYF
-	many	TRBV20-1	TRBJ2-3	TGCAGTGCTAGGGAGGACTGGGGTGGCACAGATACGCAGTATTTT	CSAREDWGGTDTQYF
TRBD2	many	TRBV4-1	TRBJ2-3	TGCGCCAGCAGCCTCCTCGGGTCGCGGGAGTTTGATACGCAGTATTTT	CASSLLGSREFDTQYF
-	many	TRBV5-1	TRBJ1-1	TGCGCCAGCAGCTTGGCCGGAGGGGGAGCTTTCTTT	CASSLAGGGAFF
-	many	TRBV7-2	TRBJ2-4	TGTGCCAGCAGTCATATCACGAAGGACATTCAGTACTTC	CASSHITKDIQYF
-	-	TRBV7-9	TRBJ1-3	TGTGCCAGCAGCGAGGGGAGCACAGTGGGCGGAAACACCATATATTTT	CASSEGSTVGGNTIYF
-	-	TRBV15	TRBJ1-1	TGTGCCACCAGTAGTATGGGCGACACTGAAGCTTTCTTT	CATSSMGDTEAFF
-	-	TRBV5-1	TRBJ2-2	TGCGCCAGCAGCCGACAGGAGACCGGGGAGCTGTTTTTT	CASSRQETGELFF
-	many	TRBV10-3	TRBJ1-1	TGTGCCATCAGTGAGTCATGGGGACGAGGGGCTTTCTTT	CAISESWGRGAFF
TRBD1	-	TRBV5-6	TRBJ1-2	TGTGCCAGCAGCTTGGTACAGGGGGCGAGTGGCTACACCTTC	CASSLVQGASGYTF
-	few	TRBV28	TRBJ2-3	TGTGCCAGCCGCCTGATGGGGCAAGGAGATACGCAGTATTTT	CASRLMGQGDTQYF
-	few	TRBV28	TRBJ2-3	TGTGCCAGCAGTTTAAGACCCCCACCACTAGATACGCAGTATTTT	CASSLRPPPLDTQYF
TRBD1	-	TRBV6-5	TRBJ1-3	TGTGCCAGCAGTGCAGACAGGGGAGATGGAAACACCATATATTTT	CASSADRGDGNTIYF
-	many	TRBV6-2/TRBV6-3	TRBJ2-7	TGTGCCAGCAGCTACCGCACAGCGAGAAATCTGAACGAGCAGTACTTC	CASSYRTARNLNEQYF
-	-	TRBV28	TRBJ1-2	TGTGCCAGCAGTTTAATGCCCGAGTATGGCTACACCTTC	CASSLMPEYGYTF
TRBD1	many	TRBV11-1	TRBJ1-1	TGTGCCAGCAGCCACGGACAGGGCAACACTGAAGCTTTCTTT	CASSHGQGNTEAFF
TRBD2	many	TRBV6-1	TRBJ2-5	TGTGCCAGCAGAGCAACCGGACTAGCGGGGCTAGAGACCCAGTACTTC	CASRATGLAGLETQYF
-	few	TRBV6-5	TRBJ2-4	TGTGCCAGCAACCCACCGGGGACAAACATTCAGTACTTC	CASNPPGTNIQYF
-	few	TRBV6-1	TRBJ1-1	TGTGCCAGCAGTCCTCAGGGGAGGCCTGAAGCTTTCTTT	CASSPQGRPEAFF
-	many	TRBV4-2	TRBJ2-2	TGTGCCAGCAGCCAAGATTATGGGGCCACCGGGGAGCTGTTTTTT	CASSQDYGATGELFF
-	-	TRBV20-1	TRBJ1-3	TGCAGTGCTAGAGAAATAAACAGGGAAAAAGGAAACACCATATATTTT	CSAREINREKGNTIYF
TRBD1	many	TRBV28	TRBJ2-4	TGTGCCAGCAGTCCAAGGACAGGGGGAGGCAAAAACATTCAGTACTTC	CASSPRTGGGKNIQYF
-	many	TRBV7-6	TRBJ2-3	TGTGCCAGCAGCATTAGCGGTTTTAGCACAGATACGCAGTATTTT	CASSISGFSTDTQYF
TRBD1	many	TRBV5-6	TRBJ2-1	TGTGCCAGCAGTCCACCGGGACAGGGGTCCTACAATGAGCAGTTCTTC	CASSPPGQGSYNEQFF
TRBD2	-	TRBV7-8	TRBJ2-1	TGTGCCAGCAGCCGATTGACTAGCGTGAATGAGCAGTTCTTC	CASSRLTSVNEQFF
-	many	TRBV4-1	TRBJ1-6	TGCGCCAGCAGCCAAGATATGCGCACGAATATGGAGGTACCCCTCCACTTT	CASSQDMRTNMEVPLHF
-	-	TRBV11-1	TRBJ2-1	TGTGCCAGCAGGGACGAGCACTACAATGAGCAGTTCTTC	CASRDEHYNEQFF
TRBD1	few	TRBV25-1	TRBJ2-7	TGTGCCAGCAGTGGGGATGACAGGGGTTACTACGAGCAGTACTTC	CASSGDDRGYYEQYF
-	many	TRBV13	TRBJ2-1	TGTGCCAGCAGCGTCTTGGGCAATGAGCAGTTCTTC	CASSVLGNEQFF
-	many	TRBV29-1	TRBJ1-1	TGCAGCGTTTGGGACAAGAACACTGAAGCTTTCTTT	CSVWDKNTEAFF
-	many	TRBV20-1	TRBJ2-1	TGCAGTGCTAACTACGGGAAACAAGATCAGTTCTTC	CSANYGKQDQFF
-	few	TRBV5-1	TRBJ2-1	TGCGCCAGCAGCTTGGGAGCTGCCGACTACAATGAGCAGTTCTTC	CASSLGAADYNEQFF
TRBD2	-	TRBV27	TRBJ2-1	TGTGCCACCCTAGCGGGAGGGGGCGATGAGCAGTTCTTC	CATLAGGGDEQFF
TRBD2	-	TRBV12-3/TRBV12-4	TRBJ2-1	TGTGCCAGCAGTCGCCTTTTGGGCGGGAGGGCCGGGGAGCAGTTCTTC	CASSRLLGGRAGEQFF